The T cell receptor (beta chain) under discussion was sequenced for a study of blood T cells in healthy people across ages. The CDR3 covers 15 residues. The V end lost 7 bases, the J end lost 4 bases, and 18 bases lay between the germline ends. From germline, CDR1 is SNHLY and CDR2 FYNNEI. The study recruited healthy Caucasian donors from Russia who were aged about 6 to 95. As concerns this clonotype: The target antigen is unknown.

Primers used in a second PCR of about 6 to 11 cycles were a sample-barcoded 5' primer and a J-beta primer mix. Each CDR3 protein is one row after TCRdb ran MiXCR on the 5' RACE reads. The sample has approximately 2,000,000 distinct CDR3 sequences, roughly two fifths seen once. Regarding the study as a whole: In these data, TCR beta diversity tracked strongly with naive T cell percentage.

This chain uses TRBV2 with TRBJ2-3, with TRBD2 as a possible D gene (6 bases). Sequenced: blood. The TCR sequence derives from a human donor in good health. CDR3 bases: TGTGCCAGCACCGAGGGACTGAGGGTCCCAGATACGCAGTATTTT. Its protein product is CASTEGLRVPDTQYF.